This TCR beta chain was captured by sequencing in a study of T cell changes during pregnancy in multiple sclerosis. The assay was immunoSEQ multiplex PCR, and TCRdb's table has in-frame clones only and misses some. Here the sample spans around 40,000 clones, roughly 90% being singletons. This clone was seen only once. CDR3 length equals 14 residues. Germline-derived CDR1 and CDR2 are MNHEY and SVGAGI. V was clipped by 4 bases and J by 4 bases, with 12 bases between them. The sample in question was CD8+ T cells from peripheral blood mononuclear cells, obtained in the third trimester of pregnancy. The chain recombines TRBV6-5 with TRBJ2-3, with unresolved D. The TCR was taken from a female donor with multiple sclerosis, enrolled in a pregnancy study. CDR3 bases: TGTGCCAGCAGTTTCCTGCGATCGCCAGATACGCAGTATTTT. Its translation is CASSFLRSPDTQYF.